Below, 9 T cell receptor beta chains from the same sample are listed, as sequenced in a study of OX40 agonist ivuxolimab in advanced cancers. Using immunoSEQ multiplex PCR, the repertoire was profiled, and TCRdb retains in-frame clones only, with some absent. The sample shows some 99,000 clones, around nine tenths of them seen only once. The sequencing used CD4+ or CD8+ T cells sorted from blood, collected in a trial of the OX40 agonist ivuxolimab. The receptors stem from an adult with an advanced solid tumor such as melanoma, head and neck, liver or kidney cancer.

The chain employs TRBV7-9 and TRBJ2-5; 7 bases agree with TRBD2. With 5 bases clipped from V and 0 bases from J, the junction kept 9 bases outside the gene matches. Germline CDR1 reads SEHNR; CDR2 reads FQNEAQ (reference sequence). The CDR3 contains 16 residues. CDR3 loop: CASSPHTGGNQETQYF. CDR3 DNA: TGTGCCAGCAGCCCCCACACGGGGGGTAACCAAGAGACCCAGTACTTC. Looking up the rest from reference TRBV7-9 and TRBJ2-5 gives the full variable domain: DTGVSQNPRHKITKRGQNVTFRCDPISEHNRLYWYRQTLGQGPEFLTYFQNEAQLEKSRLLSDRFSAERPKGSFSTLEIQRTEQGDSAMYLCASSPHTGGNQETQYFGPGTRLLVL.

CDR3: CASSLEGVTSGANVLTF. The CDR3 DNA follows: TGTGCCAGCAGCTTGGAGGGGGTAACATCTGGGGCCAACGTCCTGACTTTC. The chain combines TRBV5-6 with TRBJ2-6; possibly TRBD1 for D (6 bases). CDR1 and CDR2 from the germline V gene are SGHDT and YYEEEE. The V end was cut by 0 bases, the J end by 1 base, with 11 bases between. This CDR3 comprises 17 residues.

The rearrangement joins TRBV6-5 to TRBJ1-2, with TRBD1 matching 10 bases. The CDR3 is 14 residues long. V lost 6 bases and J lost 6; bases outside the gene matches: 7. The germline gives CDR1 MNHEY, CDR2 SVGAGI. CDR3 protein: CASRSGTGDNGYTF. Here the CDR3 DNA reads TGTGCCAGCAGGTCCGGGACAGGGGATAATGGCTACACCTTC.

CDR3 protein: CASSPPGGNQPQHF. CDR3 in DNA: TGTGCCAGCAGCCCACCCGGTGGGAATCAGCCCCAGCATTTT. The gene calls are TRBV28 and TRBJ1-5, with D hard to call. In germline, CDR1 is MDHEN, CDR2 SYDVKM. The V end lost 6 bases, the J end lost 4 bases, and 13 bases lay between the germline ends. The CDR3 is 14 amino acids.

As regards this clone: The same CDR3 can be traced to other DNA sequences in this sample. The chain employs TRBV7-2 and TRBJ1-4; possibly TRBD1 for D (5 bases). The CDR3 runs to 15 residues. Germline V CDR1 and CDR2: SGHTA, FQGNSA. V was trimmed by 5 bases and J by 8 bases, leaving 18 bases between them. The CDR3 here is CASSLLAGEEEKLFF. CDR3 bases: TGTGCCAGCAGCCTCCTAGCGGGGGAAGAGGAAAAACTGTTTTTT.

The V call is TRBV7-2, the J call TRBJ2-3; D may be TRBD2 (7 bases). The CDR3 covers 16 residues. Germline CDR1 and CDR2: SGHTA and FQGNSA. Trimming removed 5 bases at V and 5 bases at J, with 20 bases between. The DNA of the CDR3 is TGTGCCAGCAGCCCAGCTAGTGGGGGGGCCGGAGATACGCAGTATTTT. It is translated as CASSPASGGAGDTQYF. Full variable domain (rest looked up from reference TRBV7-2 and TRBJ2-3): GAGVSQSPSNKVTEKGKDVELRCDPISGHTALYWYRQSLGQGLEFLIYFQGNSAPDKSGLPSDRFSAERTGGSVSTLTIQRTQQEDSAVYLCASSPASGGAGDTQYFGPGTRLTVL.

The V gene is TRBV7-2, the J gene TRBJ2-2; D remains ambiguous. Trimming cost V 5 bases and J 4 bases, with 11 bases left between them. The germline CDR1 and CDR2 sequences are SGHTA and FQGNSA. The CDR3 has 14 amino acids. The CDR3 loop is CASSARYGTGELFF. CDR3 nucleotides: TGTGCCAGCAGCGCCAGGTACGGCACCGGGGAGCTGTTTTTT.

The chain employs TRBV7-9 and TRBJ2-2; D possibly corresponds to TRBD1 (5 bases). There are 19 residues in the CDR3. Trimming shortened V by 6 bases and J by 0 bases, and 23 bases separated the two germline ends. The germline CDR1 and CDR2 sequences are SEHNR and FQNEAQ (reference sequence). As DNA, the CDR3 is TGTGCCAGCAGATCAAGAACCCAGGGAAGGCGTCCGAACACCGGGGAGCTGTTTTTT. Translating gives CASRSRTQGRRPNTGELFF. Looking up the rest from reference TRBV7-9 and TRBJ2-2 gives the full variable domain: DTGVSQNPRHKITKRGQNVTFRCDPISEHNRLYWYRQTLGQGPEFLTYFQNEAQLEKSRLLSDRFSAERPKGSFSTLEIQRTEQGDSAMYLCASRSRTQGRRPNTGELFFGEGSRLTVL.

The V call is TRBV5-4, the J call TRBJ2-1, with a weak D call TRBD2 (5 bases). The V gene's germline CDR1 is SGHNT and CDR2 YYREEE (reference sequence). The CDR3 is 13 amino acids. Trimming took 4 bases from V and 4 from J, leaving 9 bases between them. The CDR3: CASSPQRYNEQFF. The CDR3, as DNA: TGTGCCAGCAGCCCCCAGCGGTACAATGAGCAGTTCTTC.